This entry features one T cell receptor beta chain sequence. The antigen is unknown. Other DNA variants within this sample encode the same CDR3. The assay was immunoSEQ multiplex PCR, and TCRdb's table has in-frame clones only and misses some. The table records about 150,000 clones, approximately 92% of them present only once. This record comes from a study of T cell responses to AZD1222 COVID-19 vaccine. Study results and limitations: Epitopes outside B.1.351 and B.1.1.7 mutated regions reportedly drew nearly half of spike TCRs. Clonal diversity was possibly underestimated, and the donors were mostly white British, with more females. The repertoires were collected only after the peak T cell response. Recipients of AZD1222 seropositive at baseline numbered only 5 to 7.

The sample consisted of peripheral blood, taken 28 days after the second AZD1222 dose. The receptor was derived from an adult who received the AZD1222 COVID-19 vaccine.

The chain's CDR3 is CASGGSYEQYF. DNA for the CDR3: TGTGCCAGCGGCGGTTCCTACGAGCAGTACTTC. The chain joins TRBV19 to TRBJ2-7; the D is unclear. The CDR3 contains 11 residues. V was pared by 9 bases and J by 1 base, with 7 bases between. Per germline, CDR1 LNHDA and CDR2 SQIVND (reference sequence).